Listed below are T cell receptor beta chains from one sample, sequenced in a study of CXCR3-negative and CXCR3-positive naive CD8 T cells. From its re-call of the 5' RACE reads, TCRdb lists each CDR3 protein once, without DNA. This listing includes about 58,000 distinct CDR3 sequences. The specimen sequenced was naive CXCR3- CD8+ T cells from blood. These TCRs come from a human donor in good health. Some clones in this sample may be carry-over from other donors' samples. CDR3s include the opening cysteine and the closing phenylalanine or tryptophan. The order of the fields is V gene, clone size, J gene, CDR3 protein. The size entry is marked missing in some rows and otherwise reads once, few, many or a size class.

v_call: TRBV7-9
clone_size: NA
j_call: TRBJ2-7
cdr3_aa: CASSPATGHYEQYF

v_call: TRBV5-1
clone_size: NA
j_call: TRBJ2-7
cdr3_aa: CASSSRDGGPYEQYF

v_call: TRBV7-9
clone_size: NA
j_call: TRBJ2-3
cdr3_aa: CASSLAGGDTQYF

v_call: TRBV2
clone_size: NA
j_call: TRBJ2-7
cdr3_aa: CASSWDSYEQYF

v_call: TRBV27
clone_size: NA
j_call: TRBJ2-1
cdr3_aa: CASYGGARPYNEQFF

v_call: TRBV7-6
clone_size: NA
j_call: TRBJ2-1
cdr3_aa: CASSQSNSGGSYNEQFF

v_call: TRBV5-1
clone_size: NA
j_call: TRBJ2-4
cdr3_aa: CASSPEKTGENIQYF

v_call: TRBV20-1
clone_size: NA
j_call: TRBJ1-5
cdr3_aa: CSALDPDGSNQPQHF

v_call: TRBV7-6
clone_size: NA
j_call: TRBJ2-1
cdr3_aa: CASSSRPGQDRNEQFF

v_call: TRBV7-2
clone_size: NA
j_call: TRBJ1-4
cdr3_aa: CASRQGARGEKLFF

v_call: TRBV12-3/TRBV12-4
clone_size: NA
j_call: TRBJ2-7
cdr3_aa: CASSPDKEADYEQYF

v_call: TRBV29-1
clone_size: NA
j_call: TRBJ2-7
cdr3_aa: CSGTGPSSYEQYF

v_call: TRBV6-5
clone_size: NA
j_call: TRBJ2-1
cdr3_aa: CASRDKTYNEQFF

v_call: TRBV7-9
clone_size: NA
j_call: TRBJ1-1
cdr3_aa: CASSQGVGYTEAFF

v_call: TRBV27
clone_size: NA
j_call: TRBJ2-7
cdr3_aa: CASSLAAGPTYEQYF

v_call: TRBV20-1
clone_size: NA
j_call: TRBJ2-3
cdr3_aa: CSARDLAAGPDTQYF

v_call: TRBV7-2
clone_size: medium-sized
j_call: TRBJ2-7
cdr3_aa: CASSYDRGTYEQYF

v_call: TRBV7-6
clone_size: NA
j_call: TRBJ2-3
cdr3_aa: CASTTGTGGTDTQYF